The clone carrying this TCR beta chain was detected ten times or more. Patients were aged 18 to 65, had disease duration under 2 months, and had newly diagnosed hyperthyroidism. Fresh 10 ml peripheral blood yielded PBMCs. Amplification targeted TCR beta CDR3 regions from RNA transcripts. First-round RT-PCR with HTBI primers amplified the TCR CDR3 region. TCRdb itself ran the multiplex PCR reads through MiXCR, one entry per CDR3 protein. The sample lists fewer than 200,000 distinct CDR3 sequences; over 15% were seen once. These data are taken from a study of T cells in Graves' hyperthyroidism and ophthalmopathy. The TCR comes from a woman in her forties or fifties with Graves' hyperthyroidism. Input material: blood.

CDR3 nucleotides: TGTGCCAGCAGCTTAGTGGGCAGGTCGGGCGAGCAGTACTTC. Translating gives CASSLVGRSGEQYF. This chain links TRBV7-9 with TRBJ2-7; no reliable D call. The CDR3 runs 14 residues. The V gene lost 1 base and the J gene lost 6 bases, with 13 bases spanning the gap. CDR1 is SEHNR and CDR2 is FQNEAQ in the germline V gene (reference sequence).